This TCR beta chain came from a study of CD8+ T cells in alopecia areata. RNA was isolated and reverse transcribed to cDNA, the sequencing template. Sequenced by immunoSEQ multiplex PCR; TCRdb stores in-frame clones only, minus some. The data contain a few hundred thousand clones, under 40% of them singletons. This clone was seen a handful of times. The ends lost 5 bases at V and 0 bases at J; junction bases unmatched: 4. The CDR3 extends over 16 amino acids. CDR1 and CDR2 from the germline V gene are MNHEY and SMNVEV (reference sequence). The treatment: oral pan-JAK inhibitor, 5-10 mg twice daily. The clonotype comes from a human donor with alopecia areata. The chain recombines TRBV27 with TRBJ2-1, with 10 bases matching TRBD1. The sample here was CD4+ T cells sorted from blood, taken at roughly week 30, from a patient treated with tofacitinib. CDR3 in amino acids: CASSDRGPSSYNEQFF. In DNA form, the CDR3 reads TGTGCCAGCAGTGACAGGGGGCCGAGCTCCTACAATGAGCAGTTCTTC.